This T cell receptor (beta chain) was captured in a study of a mutant IDH1 vaccine in newly diagnosed glioma. The J segment lost 2 bases and the V segment lost 2 bases, leaving 3 bases of the junction unmatched. The CDR3 runs 16 residues. Germline lookup yields CDR1 MNHNY and CDR2 SVGAGI (reference sequence). Only in-frame clones appear in the TCRdb table, and some are missing; sequencing was by immunoSEQ multiplex PCR. The sample yields just over 60,000 clones, 75% to 90% seen once. Time point described: week 47, end of study. Topical imiquimod accompanied each vaccine dose, which consisted of 300 ug of mutant IDH1 20-mer peptide. Every donor had a new WHO grade 3 or 4 astrocytoma that was IDH1-mutant, with loss of nuclear ATRX. Points on this clone: Its antigen is unknown.

This chain joins TRBV6-6 and TRBJ1-5, with TRBD1 identical over 10 bases. Here the sequenced sample was PBMCs, taken from a glioma patient whose treatment included an IDH1 peptide vaccine. The sequence was obtained from a man between 25 and 39 years old with glioma. DNA for the CDR3: TGTGCCAGCAGTTACCCGGGGACAGGGGGCAATCAGCCCCAGCATTTT. It encodes CASSYPGTGGNQPQHF.